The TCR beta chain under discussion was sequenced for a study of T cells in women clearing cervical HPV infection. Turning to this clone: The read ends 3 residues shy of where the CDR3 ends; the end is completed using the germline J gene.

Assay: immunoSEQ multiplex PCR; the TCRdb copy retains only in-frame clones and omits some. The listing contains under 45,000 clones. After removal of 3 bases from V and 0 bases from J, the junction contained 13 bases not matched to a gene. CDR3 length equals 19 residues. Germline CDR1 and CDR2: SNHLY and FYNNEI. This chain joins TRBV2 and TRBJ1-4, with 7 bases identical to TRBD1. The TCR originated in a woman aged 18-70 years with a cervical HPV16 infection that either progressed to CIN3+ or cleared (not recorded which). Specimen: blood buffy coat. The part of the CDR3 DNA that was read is TGTGCCAGCAGTGACGGGGCAGGGGGTATTATTGCAACTAATGAAAAA. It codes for CASSDGAGGIIATNEK. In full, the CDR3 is CASSDGAGGIIATNEKLFF.